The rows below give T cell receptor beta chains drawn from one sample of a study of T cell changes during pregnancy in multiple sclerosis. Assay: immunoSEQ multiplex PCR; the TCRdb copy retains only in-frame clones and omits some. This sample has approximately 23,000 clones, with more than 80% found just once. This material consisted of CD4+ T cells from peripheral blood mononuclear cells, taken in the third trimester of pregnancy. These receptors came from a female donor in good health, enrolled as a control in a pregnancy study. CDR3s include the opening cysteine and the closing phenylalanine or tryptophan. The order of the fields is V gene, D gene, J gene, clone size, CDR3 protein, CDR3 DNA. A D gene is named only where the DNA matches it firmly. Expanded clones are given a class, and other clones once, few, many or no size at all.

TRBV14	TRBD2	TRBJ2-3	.	CASSQEMGLQTDTQYF	TGTGCCAGCAGCCAAGAGATGGGACTACAGACAGATACGCAGTATTTT
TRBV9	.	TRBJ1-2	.	CASSVEGDRNYGYTF	TGTGCCAGCAGCGTAGAAGGGGATCGTAACTATGGCTACACCTTC
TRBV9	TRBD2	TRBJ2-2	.	CASSPGTTRTGELFF	TGTGCCAGCAGCCCCGGGACTACCAGAACCGGGGAGCTGTTTTTT
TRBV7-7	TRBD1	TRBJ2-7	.	CASSQDRGYEQYF	TGTGCCAGCAGCCAGGACAGGGGTTACGAGCAGTACTTC
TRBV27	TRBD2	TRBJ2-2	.	CASSFLAGTTGELFF	TGTGCCAGCAGTTTCCTAGCGGGGACAACCGGGGAGCTGTTTTTT
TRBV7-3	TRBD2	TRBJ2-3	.	CASSYTSGSPDTQYF	TGTGCCAGCAGTTATACTAGCGGGAGCCCAGATACGCAGTATTTT
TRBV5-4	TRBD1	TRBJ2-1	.	CASSLGTGGSDEQFF	TGTGCCAGCAGCCTCGGGACAGGGGGCTCAGATGAGCAGTTCTTC
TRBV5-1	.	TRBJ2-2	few	CASSLVAAGELFF	TGCGCCAGCAGCTTGGTGGCGGCGGGGGAGCTGTTTTTT
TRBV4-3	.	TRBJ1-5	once	CASSDAGDDQPQHF	TGCGCCAGCAGCGACGCGGGAGACGACCAGCCCCAGCATTTT
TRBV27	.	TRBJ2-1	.	CASRHLTLSSYNEQFF	TGTGCCAGCAGGCACTTAACTCTAAGCTCCTACAATGAGCAGTTCTTC
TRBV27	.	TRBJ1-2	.	CASSSTGYGYTF	TGTGCCAGCAGTTCCACGGGCTATGGCTACACCTTC
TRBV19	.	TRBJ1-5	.	CASSLTGNNQPQHF	TGTGCCAGTAGTCTGACAGGTAACAATCAGCCCCAGCATTTT
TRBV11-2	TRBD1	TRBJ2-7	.	CASSALGDRTYEQYF	TGTGCCAGCAGCGCGCTCGGGGACAGGACCTACGAGCAGTACTTC
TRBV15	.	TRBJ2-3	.	CATSPGIVQYF	TGTGCCACCAGCCCCGGGATTGTACAGTATTTT
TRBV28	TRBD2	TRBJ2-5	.	CASSILLAGTETQYF	TGTGCCAGCAGTATCCTACTAGCGGGAACGGAGACCCAGTACTTC
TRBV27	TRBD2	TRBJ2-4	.	CASNHSGGRDIQYF	TGTGCCAGCAACCATAGCGGGGGTAGGGACATTCAGTACTTC
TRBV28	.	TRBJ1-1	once	CASSRGGQRDTEAFF	TGTGCCAGCAGTCGCGGGGGACAACGGGACACTGAAGCTTTCTTT
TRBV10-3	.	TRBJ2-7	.	CAISDPLKRDEQYF	TGTGCCATCAGTGACCCGCTCAAACGGGACGAGCAGTACTTC
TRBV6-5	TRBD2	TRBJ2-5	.	CASSYGASGRETQYF	TGTGCCAGCAGTTATGGGGCTAGCGGGCGGGAGACCCAGTACTTC
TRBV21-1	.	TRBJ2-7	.	CASTQVQGYEQYF	TGTGCCAGCACACAAGTGCAGGGATACGAGCAGTACTTC
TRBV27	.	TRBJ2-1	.	CASSTRWGKGGNEQFF	TGTGCCAGCAGTACCCGATGGGGGAAGGGAGGCAATGAGCAGTTCTTC
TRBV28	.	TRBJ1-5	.	CASSLEQISNQPQHF	TGTGCCAGCAGTTTAGAACAGATTAGCAATCAGCCCCAGCATTTT
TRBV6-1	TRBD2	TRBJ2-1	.	CASSAGAPGRANFNEQFF	TGTGCCAGCAGTGCTGGGGCCCCCGGGAGGGCTAACTTTAATGAGCAGTTCTTC
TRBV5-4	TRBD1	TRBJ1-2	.	CASSLAGQGENYGYTF	TGTGCCAGCAGCTTGGCAGGACAGGGGGAGAACTATGGCTACACCTTC
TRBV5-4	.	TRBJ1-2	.	CASRSQGSKNYGYTF	TGTGCCAGCAGGTCACAGGGAAGCAAGAACTATGGCTACACCTTC